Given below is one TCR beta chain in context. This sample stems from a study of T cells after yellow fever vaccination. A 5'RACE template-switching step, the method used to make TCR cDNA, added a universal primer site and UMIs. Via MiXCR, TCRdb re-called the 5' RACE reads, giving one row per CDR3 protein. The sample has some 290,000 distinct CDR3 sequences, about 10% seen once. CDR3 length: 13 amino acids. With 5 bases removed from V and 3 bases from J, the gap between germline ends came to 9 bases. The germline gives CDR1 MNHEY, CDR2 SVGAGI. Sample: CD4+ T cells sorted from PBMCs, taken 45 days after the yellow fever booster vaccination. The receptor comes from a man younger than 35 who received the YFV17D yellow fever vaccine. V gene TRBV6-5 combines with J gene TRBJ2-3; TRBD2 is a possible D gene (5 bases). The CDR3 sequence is CASSTPGTDTQYF. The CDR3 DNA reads TGTGCCAGCAGTACCCCGGGAACAGATACGCAGTATTTT.